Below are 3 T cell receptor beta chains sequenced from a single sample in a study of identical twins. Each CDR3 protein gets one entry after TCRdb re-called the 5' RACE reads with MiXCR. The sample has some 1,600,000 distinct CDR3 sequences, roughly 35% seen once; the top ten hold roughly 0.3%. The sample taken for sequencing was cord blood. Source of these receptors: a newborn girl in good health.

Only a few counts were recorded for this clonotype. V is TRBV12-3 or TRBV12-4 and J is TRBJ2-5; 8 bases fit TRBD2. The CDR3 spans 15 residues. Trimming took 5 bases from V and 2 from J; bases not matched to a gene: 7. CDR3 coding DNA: TGTGCCAGCAGTCCGCCGACTAGCGTTCAAGAGACCCAGTACTTC. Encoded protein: CASSPPTSVQETQYF.

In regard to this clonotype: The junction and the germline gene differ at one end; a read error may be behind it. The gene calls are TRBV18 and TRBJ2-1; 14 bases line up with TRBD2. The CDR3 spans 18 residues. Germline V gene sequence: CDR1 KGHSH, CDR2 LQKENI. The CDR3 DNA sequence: TGTGCCAGCTCACCACCGGGACTAGCGGGAGAAAGCTACAATGGGCAGTTCTTC. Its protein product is CASSPPGLAGESYNGQFF.

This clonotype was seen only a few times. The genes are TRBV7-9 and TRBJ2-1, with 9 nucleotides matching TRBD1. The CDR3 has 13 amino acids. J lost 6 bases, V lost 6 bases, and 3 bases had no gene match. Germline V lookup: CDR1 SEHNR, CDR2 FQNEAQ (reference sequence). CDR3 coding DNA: TGTGCCAGCAGGTCGACAGGGGGCAATGAGCAGTTCTTC. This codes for CASRSTGGNEQFF.